Following are 22 T cell receptor beta chains from one sample sequenced in a study of CD8+ T cells in alopecia areata (dated by TCRdb to 2016 to 2018). Read against the paper, the sample's treatment or condition label means: oral pan-JAK inhibitor, 5-10 mg twice daily. Receptor amplification or capture employed the immunoSEQ multiplex PCR assay. RNA was extracted from all samples and reverse transcribed into cDNA, which served as template for TCR sequencing. TCRdb limited this immuneACCESS table to in-frame rearrangements with V and J called. A share of clones is missing; checked studies link under half to unresolved V genes, and the rest is unexplained. The sample yields roughly 210,000 clones; approximately 40% were counted once. Together, the top ten hold around 3% of the sample. This specimen was CD4+ T cells sorted from blood, taken at roughly week 38, from a patient treated with tofacitinib. Every receptor here comes from a human donor with alopecia areata.

This clone has more than one count but fewer than ten. The chain joins TRBV25-1 to TRBJ2-7, with D possibly matching TRBD2 (7 bases). V was cut by 6 bases and J by 2 bases, with 11 bases left in between. Germline-derived CDR1 and CDR2 are MGHDK and SYGVNS. This CDR3 comprises 13 residues. The CDR3 here is CASRGAGAYEQYF. The CDR3 DNA is TGTGCCAGCAGGGGGGCGGGGGCCTACGAGCAGTACTTC.

The gene calls are TRBV19 and TRBJ1-5; a weak D match, TRBD1 (5 bases). CDR3 size: 12 residues. The ends were cut back, 6 bases at V and 8 bases at J, with 11 bases in the middle. Germline assignment: CDR1 LNHDA and CDR2 SQIVND (reference sequence). CDR3 sequence: CASSREREPQHF. The DNA for the CDR3 is TGTGCCAGTAGCAGGGAAAGGGAGCCCCAGCATTTT.

The J gene is TRBJ1-2, the V gene TRBV2; possibly TRBD1 for D (6 bases). V lost 8 bases and J 4 bases, leaving 14 bases between the germline ends. This CDR3 is built from 13 residues. Germline lookup yields CDR1 SNHLY and CDR2 FYNNEI. CDR3 sequence reads: CASSPGDTYGYTF. The CDR3 DNA is TGTGCCAGCTCACCTGGGGACACCTATGGCTACACCTTC.

This clone was seen a handful of times. The rearrangement joins TRBV6-5 to TRBJ2-1, with TRBD1 as a possible D gene (5 bases). The CDR3 sequence is 13 residues long. Trimming took off 0 bases at V and 9 bases at J, with 9 bases between the two ends. The germline V gene has CDR1 MNHEY and CDR2 SVGAGI. The CDR3 here is CASSYSGQGEQFF. The CDR3 coding sequence is TGTGCCAGCAGTTACTCGGGGCAGGGTGAGCAGTTCTTC.

This clone was seen more than once but under ten times. This rearrangement joins TRBV23-1 to TRBJ1-1; unclear D gene. TRBV23-1 is an ORF, and what it does is uncertain. Trimming pared 0 bases from V and 1 base from J, leaving 15 bases between. The CDR3 totals 17 residues. Here the CDR3 reads CASSQSRPAAGNTEAFF. CDR3 nucleotides: TGCGCCAGCAGTCAATCTAGGCCCGCGGCGGGGAACACTGAAGCTTTCTTT.

Only a few counts were recorded for this clone. Additional DNA sequences in this sample encode the identical CDR3. The chain uses TRBV14 and TRBJ2-3; D uncertain. V was shortened by 1 base and J by 5 bases, with 1 base between the two germline ends. The germline V gene has CDR1 SGHDN and CDR2 FVKESK. CDR3 length: 11 residues. The CDR3, as DNA: TGTGCCAGCAGCCAAGGAGATACGCAGTATTTT. It codes for CASSQGDTQYF.

The genes are TRBV30 and TRBJ2-7; the D is unclear. The germline V gene encodes CDR1 GTSNPN and CDR2 SVGIG (reference sequence). Trimming took 0 bases from V and 3 from J, leaving 12 bases between them. The CDR3 loop spans 14 amino acids. CDR3 protein: CAWSVGVVNYEQYF. In DNA form, the CDR3 reads TGTGCCTGGAGTGTAGGCGTGGTTAACTACGAGCAGTACTTC.

As to this clone: Compared with germline, one end of the junction differs, possibly owing to a read error. The chain couples TRBV30 to TRBJ2-5; D uncertain. Germline lookup yields CDR1 GTSNPN and CDR2 SVGIG (reference sequence). This CDR3 is 11 amino acids long. Written as DNA, the CDR3 is TGTGCCTGGTCAAACCAGGAGACCCAGTACTTC. This codes for CAWSNQETQYF.

This clone was seen ten or more times. V is TRBV27 and J is TRBJ1-2; perhaps TRBD1 as D (6 bases). Trimming removed 7 bases at V and 4 bases at J, with 16 bases between. CDR1 is MNHEY and CDR2 is SMNVEV in the germline V gene (reference sequence). The CDR3 length is 14 residues. This CDR3 reads CASTAAGGIYGYTF. The CDR3 DNA reads as TGTGCCAGCACCGCCGCGGGGGGCATCTATGGCTACACCTTC.

This chain connects TRBV29-1 to TRBJ2-5; tentatively, D is TRBD1 (5 bases). The germline V and J ends were trimmed by 7 bases and 1 base, with 13 bases remaining between them. The CDR3 is 13 amino acids. Germline V gene sequence: CDR1 SQVTM, CDR2 ANQGSEA. CDR3 loop: CSGVAGSQETQYF. The CDR3 DNA reads as TGCAGCGGAGTTGCAGGGTCCCAAGAGACCCAGTACTTC. The complete variable domain, with remaining parts taken from reference TRBV29-1 and TRBJ2-5, reads SAVISQKPSRDICQRGTSLTIQCQVDSQVTMMFWYRQQPGQSLTLIATANQGSEATYESGFVIDKFPISRPNLTFSTLTVSNMSPEDSSIYLCSGVAGSQETQYFGPGTRLLVL.

This clone occurred a few times. In DNA, the CDR3 is TGTGCCAGCAGCTCGGTCCAGAGGGCGCAGTTCTTC. The encoded protein is CASSSVQRAQFF. The chain combines TRBV28 with TRBJ2-1, with D perhaps TRBD2 (5 bases). Germline CDR1 reads MDHEN; CDR2 reads SYDVKM. Trimming cost V 6 bases and J 12 bases, with 15 bases left between them. CDR3 length: 12 residues.

In regard to this clone: A read error likely explains this, since a far larger clone differs by one base. Other DNA sequences in the same sample also yield this CDR3. The genes are TRBV7-2 and TRBJ2-7; D is perhaps TRBD1 or TRBD2 (5 bases each). Trimming cost V 1 base and J 0 bases, with 13 bases left between them. The CDR3 loop spans 16 amino acids. The V gene's germline CDR1 is SGHTA and CDR2 FQGNSA. This CDR3 is CASSLGGARSSYEQYF. The CDR3 coding sequence is TGTGCCAGCAGCTTAGGAGGGGCCAGGAGCTCCTACGAGCAGTACTTC. Filled out from reference TRBV7-2 and TRBJ2-7, the complete variable domain reads GAGVSQSPSNKVTEKGKDVELRCDPISGHTALYWYRQSLGQGLEFLIYFQGNSAPDKSGLPSDRFSAERTGGSVSTLTIQRTQQEDSAVYLCASSLGGARSSYEQYFGPGTRLTVT.

This clone was counted a single time. The rearrangement uses TRBV9 and TRBJ2-3, with D possibly matching TRBD1 (6 bases). Germline V CDR1 and CDR2: SGDLS, YYNGEE. CDR3 length equals 14 residues. The V end was cut by 3 bases, the J end by 1 base, with 9 bases between. CDR3 sequence (DNA): TGTGCCAGCAGCGCAGGGGAACGCACAGATACGCAGTATTTT. Translating gives CASSAGERTDTQYF.

V is TRBV5-1 and J is TRBJ2-2, with 8 bases identical to TRBD1. The CDR3 spans 16 residues. The germline V gene encodes CDR1 SGHRS and CDR2 YFSETQ. V lost 4 bases and J lost 5; bases outside the gene matches: 10. The CDR3: CASSTQGAWRTGELFF. The CDR3 DNA reads as TGCGCCAGCAGCACCCAGGGGGCGTGGAGGACCGGGGAGCTGTTTTTT.

As to this clone: Distinct nucleotide sequences in the sample also encode this CDR3. This chain connects TRBV30 to TRBJ2-5, with unresolved D. This CDR3 spans 13 amino acids. Germline loops: CDR1 GTSNPN, CDR2 SVGIG (reference sequence). The V end was cut by 0 bases, the J end by 2 bases, with 7 bases between. Here the CDR3 reads CAWSVRLQETQYF. In DNA form, the CDR3 reads TGTGCCTGGAGTGTACGGCTGCAAGAGACCCAGTACTTC.

The chain uses TRBV30 and TRBJ2-4; 9 bases fit TRBD1. Looked up from germline, CDR1 is GTSNPN and CDR2 is SVGIG (reference sequence). The V and J ends lost 1 base and 9 bases, in that order; junction bases with no gene match: 10. The CDR3 is 15 residues long. In DNA, the CDR3 is TGTGCCTGGAGTGAGCCCTTGGGACAGGGAGTCATTCAGTACTTC. Its protein product is CAWSEPLGQGVIQYF.

This clone has more than one count but fewer than ten. The chain links TRBV18 to TRBJ1-2, with D perhaps TRBD1 (6 bases). Germline CDR1 KGHSH, CDR2 LQKENI. Trimming cost V 3 bases and J 4 bases, with 21 bases left between them. The CDR3 sequence is 17 residues long. The CDR3 nucleotides are TGTGCCAGCTCACCCCAACTAGCTGAGGGGGGTAGCTATGGCTACACCTTC. It encodes CASSPQLAEGGSYGYTF.

Only a few counts were recorded for this clone. The V and J genes are TRBV2 and TRBJ2-2; 7 bases align to TRBD2. This CDR3 spans 16 amino acids. Per germline, CDR1 SNHLY and CDR2 FYNNEI. Trimming took 6 bases from V and 7 from J; bases not matched to a gene: 14. The CDR3 is CASSPGRTYGGGELFF. CDR3 sequence (DNA): TGTGCCAGCAGCCCCGGGAGGACTTATGGTGGCGGGGAGCTGTTTTTT.

The chain links TRBV7-3 to TRBJ2-3; TRBD2 might be the D (5 bases). The V end was cut by 2 bases, the J end by 2 bases, with 17 bases between. Germline V gives CDR1 SGHTA, CDR2 FQGTGA. CDR3 length: 17 amino acids. In DNA, the CDR3 is TGTGCCAGCAGCTTATTCCCATCCGGAGACTACACAGATACGCAGTATTTT. Protein product: CASSLFPSGDYTDTQYF.

The chain uses TRBV6-1 and TRBJ2-7; the match to TRBD2 covers 9 bases. CDR1 is MNHNS, CDR2 SASEGT, per germline. CDR3 size: 15 residues. With V trimmed by 5 bases and J by 0 bases, 5 bases remained unmatched. The chain's CDR3 is CASSLSGRSSYEQYF. Here the CDR3 DNA reads TGTGCCAGCAGTTTGAGCGGGAGGAGCTCCTACGAGCAGTACTTC.

Details on this clone: This CDR3 is also generated by other DNA sequences in the sample. This chain connects TRBV5-1 to TRBJ1-2, with D maybe TRBD1 (5 bases). Germline V lookup: CDR1 SGHRS, CDR2 YFSETQ. CDR3 length: 13 residues. Trimming removed 4 bases at V and 1 base at J, with 8 bases between. The CDR3 nucleotides read TGCGCCAGCAGCCTCGACAGTAACTATGGCTACACCTTC. As protein: CASSLDSNYGYTF.

This rearrangement joins TRBV27 to TRBJ1-2; the D gene is possibly TRBD1 (6 bases). Germline CDR1 is MNHEY and CDR2 is SMNVEV (reference sequence). The CDR3 contains 15 residues. Between the trimmed V and J ends, which lost 3 bases and 3 bases, there was a span of 14 bases. The CDR3 coding sequence is TGTGCCAGCAGTTTGAACAGGGCAGTCGACTATGGCTACACCTTC. Amino acid sequence: CASSLNRAVDYGYTF.